One sample yielded the 25 T cell receptor beta chains listed below, sequenced in a study of T cell changes during pregnancy in multiple sclerosis. Clones were read by immunoSEQ multiplex PCR, and TCRdb kept only the in-frame ones, dropping some. In the table there are under 50,000 clones, about 90% of which are singletons. The source material was CD4+ T cells from peripheral blood mononuclear cells, sampled in the second trimester of pregnancy. The receptors were gathered from a female donor in good health, enrolled as a control in a pregnancy study.

The chain recombines TRBV27 with TRBJ1-2; 9 bases are a match to TRBD1. The ends lost 4 bases at V and 1 base at J; junction bases unmatched: 4. The CDR3 extends over 15 amino acids. Germline CDR1 reads MNHEY; CDR2 reads SMNVEV (reference sequence). This chain's CDR3 is CASSWGTGLNYGYTF. The CDR3 bases are TGTGCCAGCAGTTGGGGGACAGGGCTTAACTATGGCTACACCTTC.

V usage is TRBV27 and J usage is TRBJ2-1; 11 bases agree with TRBD2. The CDR3 covers 16 residues. V shed 3 bases and J 6 bases; nucleotides not matched to a gene: 7. Germline V gene data show CDR1 as MNHEY and CDR2 as SMNVEV (reference sequence). The CDR3 sequence: CASSFLAGGLANEQFF. CDR3 DNA sequence: TGTGCCAGCAGTTTTCTAGCGGGGGGACTAGCCAATGAGCAGTTCTTC.

This chain joins TRBV28 and TRBJ1-1; the D is unclear. The V gene lost 6 bases and the J gene lost 0 bases, with 11 bases spanning the gap. Germline-derived CDR1 and CDR2 are MDHEN and SYDVKM. CDR3 length: 14 residues. As DNA, the CDR3 is TGTGCCAGCAGACCCGGGAGAATGAACACTGAAGCTTTCTTT. The encoded protein is CASRPGRMNTEAFF.

The V and J genes are TRBV7-9 and TRBJ2-7; maybe TRBD1 (6 bases). With 1 base removed from V and 1 base from J, the gap between germline ends came to 11 bases. The CDR3 spans 15 residues. Germline V lookup: CDR1 SEHNR, CDR2 FQNEAQ (reference sequence). The CDR3 nucleotides are TGTGCCAGCAGCTTAGGGGCAGGGGTGTCCTACGAGCAGTACTTC. Its protein product is CASSLGAGVSYEQYF.

About this clone itself: The junction shows a germline mismatch at one end, possibly a read error. The V gene is TRBV7-7, the J gene TRBJ2-1, with D possibly matching TRBD1 (6 bases). The CDR3 runs 14 residues. The germline V gene has CDR1 SSHAT and CDR2 FNYEAQ (reference sequence). CDR3 region: CASSLAGVEDEQFF. As DNA, the CDR3 is TGTGCTAGCAGCTTAGCAGGGGTGGAAGATGAGCAGTTCTTC.

This sequence joins TRBV7-9 and TRBJ1-6; 7 nucleotides agree with TRBD1. Trimming removed 7 bases from V and 5 bases from J; junction bases left unmatched: 11. CDR1 SEHNR and CDR2 FQNEAQ come from the germline V gene (reference sequence). This CDR3 comprises 16 residues. CDR3 nucleotides: TGTGCCAGCATAGAGGGGGCAGGGAGGAATAATTCACCCCTCCACTTT. Protein product: CASIEGAGRNNSPLHF.

This clone was seen a handful of times. This rearrangement joins TRBV4-1 to TRBJ1-5; possibly TRBD1 for D (6 bases). Germline values: CDR1 MGHRA, CDR2 YSYEKL. Trimming took 1 base from V and 7 from J, leaving 14 bases between them. This CDR3 is 15 amino acids long. CDR3 DNA sequence: TGCGCCAGCAGCCAAGTCCCAGGGGTTTTACAGCCCCAGCATTTT. Translating gives CASSQVPGVLQPQHF.

This clone was seen just once. V is TRBV4-3 and J is TRBJ2-7; 13 nucleotides line up with TRBD2. Germline trimming cut 4 bases from V and 7 bases from J; bases unmatched to any gene: 7. CDR1 and CDR2 from the germline V gene are LGHNA and YSLEER. The CDR3 sequence is 15 residues long. The CDR3 DNA reads as TGCGCCAGCAGCCCCCGGGTACTAGCGGGGGGGGAGCAGTACTTC. This encodes CASSPRVLAGGEQYF.

The chain carries TRBV7-2 and TRBJ2-3, with 7 bases fitting TRBD2. This CDR3 has 14 residues. CDR1 SGHTA and CDR2 FQGNSA come from the germline V gene. Losses at the gene ends were 4 bases for V and 2 bases for J; bases not matched to a gene: 3. The CDR3 bases are TGTGCCAGCAGCTCCCGGGACTACACAGATACGCAGTATTTT. Protein product: CASSSRDYTDTQYF.

This rearrangement joins TRBV28 to TRBJ2-7, with D possibly matching TRBD2 (7 bases). The CDR3 has 15 residues. Germline assignment: CDR1 MDHEN and CDR2 SYDVKM. V shed 5 bases and J shed 5 bases, with 19 bases lying between them. CDR3 nucleotide sequence: TGTGCCAGCAGTCTATATAACGGGGGGCGGGACGAGCAGTACTTC. It is translated as CASSLYNGGRDEQYF.

Written as DNA, the CDR3 is TGTGCCAGCAGCGTAAGGGAGGGTGGCGAAAAACTGTTTTTT. It yields the protein CASSVREGGEKLFF. J is TRBJ1-4 and V is TRBV9, with D hard to call. This CDR3 is built from 14 residues. V gave up 1 base and J gave up 8 bases, with 12 bases separating them. Germline V gene lookup returns CDR1 SGDLS and CDR2 YYNGEE.

The chain combines TRBV6-1 with TRBJ1-1; unclear D gene. CDR3 length: 12 residues. Germline V gene sequence: CDR1 MNHNS, CDR2 SASEGT. The V gene lost 5 bases and the J gene lost 3 bases, with 7 bases spanning the gap. The CDR3 spells CASSIRDTEAFF. CDR3 bases: TGTGCCAGCAGTATCCGGGACACTGAAGCTTTCTTT.

This chain uses TRBV7-3 with TRBJ2-1; 7 bases are a match to TRBD1. Germline V lookup: CDR1 SGHTA, CDR2 FQGTGA. This CDR3 comprises 13 residues. V dropped 1 base and J dropped 9; count of bases not matched to a gene: 3. The CDR3 spells CASSLIGGGEQFF. The CDR3 DNA follows: TGTGCCAGCAGCTTAATAGGGGGCGGTGAGCAGTTCTTC. The full variable domain, in which reference TRBV7-3 and TRBJ2-1 provide the parts outside the CDR3, is GAGVSQTPSNKVTEKGKYVELRCDPISGHTALYWYRQSLGQGPEFLIYFQGTGAADDSGLPNDRFFAVRPEGSVSTLKIQRTERGDSAVYLCASSLIGGGEQFFGPGTRLTVL.

The J gene is TRBJ1-4, the V gene TRBV28; 7 positions match TRBD1. V was pared by 5 bases and J by 11 bases, with 17 bases of the junction left unmatched. Germline V gives CDR1 MDHEN, CDR2 SYDVKM. The CDR3 runs to 16 residues. The chain's CDR3 is CASSLQQDRERGKLFF. CDR3 coding DNA: TGTGCCAGCAGTCTACAACAAGACAGGGAAAGGGGCAAACTGTTTTTT.

The chain joins TRBV6-5 to TRBJ2-7, with TRBD2 matching 7 bases. CDR3 length equals 12 residues. Germline loops: CDR1 MNHEY, CDR2 SVGAGI. V shed 5 bases, J shed 4 bases, and the junction held 2 bases outside the gene matches. The CDR3 loop reads CASSPGGYEQYF. The CDR3 region has the DNA TGTGCCAGCAGTCCCGGGGGGTACGAGCAGTACTTC.

The chain is built from TRBV27 and TRBJ2-2, with no clear D. The CDR3 sequence is 15 residues long. Germline V lookup: CDR1 MNHEY, CDR2 SMNVEV (reference sequence). V was shortened by 2 bases and J by 0 bases, with 7 bases between the two germline ends. CDR3 sequence: CASSLVSANTGELFF. CDR3 nucleotides: TGTGCCAGCAGTTTAGTTTCCGCGAACACCGGGGAGCTGTTTTTT.

The gene calls are TRBV4-2 and TRBJ2-1; 9 bases are shared with TRBD1. The CDR3 is 13 residues long. The germline V gene encodes CDR1 LGHNA and CDR2 YNFKEQ. V shed 7 bases and J 3 bases; nucleotides not matched to a gene: 1. DNA for the CDR3: TGTGCCAGCATGGGACAGGGCTACAATGAGCAGTTCTTC. This sequence encodes CASMGQGYNEQFF.

The CDR3 nucleotides are TGTGCCAGCAGTTCAACCCCCCGACAGGGGGCAGCGGTCGAGCAGTACTTC. It translates to CASSSTPRQGAAVEQYF. This chain joins TRBV27 and TRBJ2-7, with 10 nucleotides matching TRBD1. Germline trimming cut 4 bases from V and 6 bases from J; bases unmatched to any gene: 15. There are 17 residues in the CDR3. Germline V gene sequence: CDR1 MNHEY, CDR2 SMNVEV (reference sequence).

The chain links TRBV18 to TRBJ1-5; unclear D gene. The CDR3 loop spans 15 amino acids. In germline, CDR1 is KGHSH, CDR2 LQKENI. Deletions cut 3 bases from V and 3 bases from J, with 12 bases between. The CDR3 loop reads CASSPAGEDNQPQHF. DNA of the CDR3: TGTGCCAGCTCACCGGCTGGGGAGGACAATCAGCCCCAGCATTTT. The full variable domain, rest sourced from reference TRBV18 and TRBJ1-5, is NAGVMQNPRHLVRRRGQEARLRCSPMKGHSHVYWYRQLPEEGLKFMVYLQKENIIDESGMPKERFSAEFPKEGPSILRIQQVVRGDSAAYFCASSPAGEDNQPQHFGDGTRLSIL.

This chain links TRBV28 with TRBJ2-7; tentative D call: TRBD2 (6 bases). Germline lookup yields CDR1 MDHEN and CDR2 SYDVKM. Trimming took 8 bases from V and 3 from J, leaving 17 bases between them. The CDR3 is 14 residues long. This chain's CDR3 is CASGGAGYGYEQYF. The CDR3 region has the DNA TGTGCCAGCGGCGGCGCGGGGTACGGCTACGAGCAGTACTTC.

In its sample, this clone was seen a few times. The V and J genes are TRBV5-4 and TRBJ1-1; a weak D match, TRBD1 (5 bases). CDR3 length: 14 amino acids. Germline CDR1 and CDR2: SGHNT and YYREEE (reference sequence). V dropped 3 bases and J dropped 3 bases, with 12 bases sitting between them. CDR3 region: CASSWKGKDTEAFF. The CDR3 DNA follows: TGTGCCAGCAGCTGGAAGGGGAAGGACACTGAAGCTTTCTTT.

The genes are TRBV19 and TRBJ1-5; D is ambiguous. The CDR3 runs 14 residues. With 1 base removed from V and 3 bases from J, the gap between germline ends came to 7 bases. Germline V gene data show CDR1 as LNHDA and CDR2 as SQIVND (reference sequence). The CDR3 is CASSIGSSNQPQHF. As DNA, the CDR3 is TGTGCCAGTAGTATAGGGAGTTCCAATCAGCCCCAGCATTTT.

The J gene is TRBJ1-6, the V gene TRBV18; TRBD1 might be the D (6 bases). Between the trimmed V and J ends, which lost 2 bases and 7 bases, there was a span of 9 bases. The germline gives CDR1 KGHSH, CDR2 LQKENI. CDR3 length: 14 residues. The CDR3 region is CASSPDRKNSPLHF. The CDR3 bases are TGTGCCAGCTCACCAGACAGGAAAAATTCACCCCTCCACTTT.

J is TRBJ2-7 and V is TRBV7-3; D possibly corresponds to TRBD1 (5 bases). This CDR3 contains 13 residues. From germline, CDR1 is SGHTA and CDR2 FQGTGA. Trimming pared 5 bases from V and 4 bases from J, leaving 12 bases between. The CDR3 here is CASSLQPGYEQYF. The CDR3 nucleotides read TGTGCCAGCAGCCTCCAGCCAGGGTACGAGCAGTACTTC.

The chain uses TRBV2 and TRBJ2-5, with TRBD1 as a possible D gene (7 bases). CDR3 length equals 13 residues. Trimming took 4 bases from V and 11 from J, leaving 17 bases between them. Looked up from germline, CDR1 is SNHLY and CDR2 is FYNNEI. The CDR3 DNA reads as TGTGCCAGCAGTGTCTTAGGGGGCCGGGAGCAGTACTTC. Its protein is CASSVLGGREQYF.